The 7 T cell receptor beta chains below all came from one sample that was sequenced in a study of response to subunit inactivated influenza vaccine. MiXCR was run by TCRdb on the RT-PCR reads, yielding one entry per CDR3 protein. The table includes about 570,000 distinct CDR3 sequences, 10% to 12% detected once. This sample also belongs to another study, concerning T cells expressing NK-cell markers. As that report states: TCR beta cDNA was made by 5'RACE template switching with UMIs.

This sample comprised PBMCs from blood, obtained on the day of vaccination. The receptors derive from a man aged 45-65 years who received an inactivated influenza vaccine.

This clonotype has a handful of counts. The V call is TRBV20-1, the J call TRBJ1-6; 9 bases line up with TRBD1. CDR1 is DFQATT, CDR2 SNEGSKA, per germline (reference sequence). The CDR3 has 15 amino acids. The V and J ends lost 3 bases and 6 bases, in that order; junction bases with no gene match: 6. CDR3: CSARVQGASNSPLHF. The CDR3, as DNA: TGCAGTGCTAGGGTACAGGGGGCGAGTAATTCACCCCTCCACTTT.

This chain links TRBV29-1 with TRBJ2-1; the D gene is possibly TRBD2 (6 bases). CDR3 length: 11 amino acids. The germline V gene encodes CDR1 SQVTM and CDR2 ANQGSEA. Trimming shortened V by 7 bases and J by 10 bases, and 14 bases separated the two germline ends. The CDR3 DNA is TGCAGCGCCCACACCCGGGGGGAGCAGTTCTTC. It specifies CSAHTRGEQFF.

This clonotype was recorded at least ten times. This chain joins TRBV5-1 and TRBJ2-1, with TRBD2 identical over 7 bases. Per the germline V gene, CDR1 is SGHRS and CDR2 is YFSETQ. V shed 0 bases and J 9 bases; nucleotides not matched to a gene: 3. This CDR3 has 13 residues. CDR3 residues: CASSLAWEGEQFF. The CDR3 DNA sequence: TGCGCCAGCAGCTTGGCCTGGGAGGGTGAGCAGTTCTTC.

The chain has TRBV27 and TRBJ2-1, with D possibly TRBD2 on 6 matching bases. Germline CDR1 and CDR2: MNHEY and SMNVEV (reference sequence). Trimming took 8 bases from V and 9 from J, leaving 20 bases between them. The CDR3 totals 14 residues. Here the CDR3 reads CASGGFGTPREQFF. The CDR3 DNA reads as TGTGCCAGCGGAGGGTTCGGGACCCCCCGTGAGCAGTTCTTC.

The rearrangement uses TRBV29-1 and TRBJ2-2; TRBD1 agrees at 7 bases. The germline V gene has CDR1 SQVTM and CDR2 ANQGSEA. The CDR3 has 14 amino acids. Trimming cost V 7 bases and J 2 bases; bases outside gene matches: 7. The chain's CDR3 is CSARGQPNTGELFF. DNA of the CDR3: TGCAGCGCTAGGGGACAGCCAAACACCGGGGAGCTGTTTTTT.

In this sample, this clonotype turned up a few times. Here the CDR3 reads CASSHGQGANQPQHF. The CDR3 coding sequence is TGTGCCAGCAGCCACGGACAGGGGGCAAATCAGCCCCAGCATTTT. The V and J genes are TRBV4-2 and TRBJ1-5; TRBD1 aligns across 11 bases. The trim removed 3 bases at V and 4 bases at J, leaving 2 bases unmatched. CDR1 is LGHNA, CDR2 YNFKEQ, per germline. This CDR3 region has 15 residues.

The chain employs TRBV20-1 and TRBJ2-7, with 10 bases identical to TRBD2. V shed 2 bases and J 3 bases; nucleotides not matched to a gene: 10. From germline, CDR1 is DFQATT and CDR2 SNEGSKA (reference sequence). There are 16 residues in the CDR3. The chain's CDR3 is CSARKGSSGSIYEQYF. The CDR3 coding sequence is TGCAGTGCTAGAAAGGGTTCTAGCGGGAGCATCTACGAGCAGTACTTC.